What follows are 16 T cell receptor beta chains derived from one specimen sequenced in a study of blood T cell repertoires in COVID-19. Repertoires were generated with immunoSEQ multiplex PCR, while TCRdb's copy carries only in-frame clones and drops some. In the table there are fewer than 150,000 clones, about 76% of which are singletons. The sequenced sample consisted of peripheral blood. The receptors come from a man older than 75 with acute or convalescent COVID-19.

The CDR3 loop reads CASSPWSGGPYNEQFF. The DNA of the CDR3 is TGTGCCAGCAGCCCCTGGAGCGGGGGGCCCTACAATGAGCAGTTCTTC. The chain links TRBV3-1 (or the pseudogene TRBV3-2) to TRBJ2-1; 9 nucleotides line up with TRBD2. Germline values: CDR1 LGHDT, CDR2 YNNKEL (reference sequence). The CDR3 spans 16 residues. The trim removed 4 bases at V and 2 bases at J, leaving 6 bases unmatched.

V is TRBV11-2 and J is TRBJ2-3, with 12 bases identical to TRBD2. The CDR3 runs 18 residues. Germline values: CDR1 SGHAT, CDR2 FQNNGV. Trimming cost V 2 bases and J 0 bases; bases outside gene matches: 6. CDR3 sequence reads: CASSLSGLAGTSTDTQYF. In DNA, the CDR3 is TGTGCCAGCAGCTTATCAGGACTAGCGGGGACTAGCACAGATACGCAGTATTTT.

The chain couples TRBV5-5 to TRBJ2-3, with TRBD1 matching over 7 bases. V dropped 4 bases and J dropped 0; count of bases not matched to a gene: 5. CDR1 and CDR2 from the germline V gene are SGHKS and YYEKEE (reference sequence). This CDR3 has 15 residues. The DNA for the CDR3 is TGTGCCAGCAGCCCCGACAGGGCAAGCACAGATACGCAGTATTTT. Translation: CASSPDRASTDTQYF.

V is TRBV10-1 and J is TRBJ2-1; 8 bases align to TRBD1. CDR1 is WNHNN, CDR2 SYGVQD, per germline (reference sequence). Trimming cost V 6 bases and J 1 base; bases outside gene matches: 23. CDR3 length equals 21 residues. The CDR3 protein is CASRRFTRDRKVYWSYNEQFF. Written as DNA, the CDR3 is TGCGCCAGCAGGAGATTTACCCGGGACAGGAAGGTGTATTGGTCCTACAATGAGCAGTTCTTC.

This sequence joins TRBV7-2 and TRBJ1-5; no clear D gene. V was clipped by 2 bases and J by 7 bases, with 9 bases between them. CDR1 and CDR2 (germline): SGHTA, FQGNSA. This CDR3 region has 13 residues. The CDR3 is CASSLRTEQPQHF. The CDR3, as DNA: TGTGCCAGCAGCTTACGAACCGAGCAGCCCCAGCATTTT. Combining the CDR3 with reference TRBV7-2 and TRBJ1-5 gives the whole variable domain GAGVSQSPSNKVTEKGKDVELRCDPISGHTALYWYRQSLGQGLEFLIYFQGNSAPDKSGLPSDRFSAERTGGSVSTLTIQRTQQEDSAVYLCASSLRTEQPQHFGDGTRLSIL.

The chain is built from TRBV19 and TRBJ2-4, with D perhaps TRBD1 (6 bases). V dropped 3 bases and J dropped 3 bases, with 12 bases sitting between them. Germline CDR1 reads LNHDA; CDR2 reads SQIVND (reference sequence). This CDR3 is built from 15 residues. The CDR3 loop reads CASSIVQGGKNIQYF. DNA of the CDR3: TGTGCCAGTAGTATCGTACAGGGCGGCAAAAACATTCAGTACTTC. The whole variable domain, filled in from reference TRBV19 and TRBJ2-4, reads DGGITQSPKYLFRKEGQNVTLSCEQNLNHDAMYWYRQDPGQGLRLIYYSQIVNDFQKGDIAEGYSVSREKKESFPLTVTSAQKNPTAFYLCASSIVQGGKNIQYFGAGTRLSVL.

This clone was seen a single time. V is TRBV6-2 or TRBV6-3 and J is TRBJ2-2; TRBD1 matches at 7 bases. CDR1 MNHEY and CDR2 SVGEGT come from the germline V gene. The V gene end was trimmed by 6 bases and the J gene end by 7 bases; junction bases not matched to a gene: 8. This CDR3 region has 14 residues. The CDR3 here is CASSNDRVLGELFF. The CDR3 DNA is TGTGCCAGCAGCAACGACAGGGTTCTCGGGGAGCTGTTTTTT.

The CDR3 DNA is TGTGCCAGCAGCCCCTCTGGGGGACAGGCGTTAGGGGAAAACACCATATATTTT. Protein product: CASSPSGGQALGENTIYF. The chain carries TRBV9 and TRBJ1-3; 8 bases match TRBD1. The germline CDR1 and CDR2 sequences are SGDLS and YYNGEE. The trim removed 4 bases at V and 6 bases at J, leaving 18 bases unmatched. The length of the CDR3 is 18 residues.

The V call is TRBV18, the J call TRBJ1-1, with no clear D. Germline lookup yields CDR1 KGHSH and CDR2 LQKENI. V was clipped by 3 bases and J by 1 base, with 9 bases between them. This CDR3 spans 14 amino acids. In DNA form, the CDR3 reads TGTGCCAGCTCACCGTATAGCGGGAACACTGAAGCTTTCTTT. It translates to CASSPYSGNTEAFF.

This chain links TRBV2 with TRBJ2-6, with D possibly being TRBD2 (6 bases). Trimming cost V 8 bases and J 0 bases, with 14 bases left between them. The CDR3 loop spans 16 amino acids. The germline gives CDR1 SNHLY, CDR2 FYNNEI. CDR3 loop: CASESGDFSGANVLTF. The CDR3 region has the DNA TGTGCCAGCGAGTCGGGAGACTTCTCTGGGGCCAACGTCCTGACTTTC.

This sequence joins TRBV2 and TRBJ2-5, with a weak D call TRBD2 (5 bases). The CDR3 has 13 residues. Between the trimmed V and J ends, which lost 2 bases and 9 bases, there was a span of 13 bases. Germline values: CDR1 SNHLY, CDR2 FYNNEI. CDR3 protein: CASSESGPGAQYF. Written as DNA, the CDR3 is TGTGCCAGCAGTGAATCCGGGCCCGGGGCCCAGTACTTC.

This chain uses TRBV6-1 with TRBJ2-3; TRBD1 might be the D (5 bases). Germline V CDR1 and CDR2: MNHNS, SASEGT. The CDR3 runs 15 residues. The V end lost 1 base, the J end lost 5 bases, and 13 bases lay between the germline ends. The CDR3 DNA sequence: TGTGCCAGCAGTGAAGGGCGTGGGGCAAGAGATACGCAGTATTTT. It encodes CASSEGRGARDTQYF.

The J gene is TRBJ2-4, the V gene TRBV6-2 or TRBV6-3; no clear D gene. This CDR3 has 13 residues. Germline assignment: CDR1 MNHEY and CDR2 SVGEGT. Between the trimmed V and J ends, which lost 4 bases and 9 bases, there was a span of 13 bases. For the CDR3, the DNA is TGTGCCAGCAGTTGGTGGGCCGACGGCATTCAGTACTTC. This translates into CASSWWADGIQYF.

The chain joins TRBV6-6 to TRBJ2-3; TRBD1 might be the D (6 bases). The CDR3 contains 15 residues. CDR1 is MNHNY and CDR2 is SVGAGI in the germline V gene (reference sequence). Trimming took 0 bases from V and 2 from J, leaving 9 bases between them. CDR3 DNA sequence: TGTGCCAGCAGTTACTCAGGGACATACACAGATACGCAGTATTTT. Amino acid sequence: CASSYSGTYTDTQYF.

The CDR3 loop reads CASRVVVQGSNQPQHF. In nucleotides, the CDR3 is TGTGCCAGTAGAGTTGTCGTACAGGGGAGTAATCAGCCCCAGCATTTT. The genes are TRBV19 and TRBJ1-5, with 7 bases that match TRBD1. The CDR3 runs to 16 residues. The J segment lost 4 bases and the V segment lost 6 bases, leaving 12 bases of the junction unmatched. Germline V gene sequence: CDR1 LNHDA, CDR2 SQIVND (reference sequence).

This chain connects TRBV10-3 to TRBJ1-4; 7 bases are shared with TRBD1. Trimming took 11 bases from V and 3 from J; bases not matched to a gene: 3. There are 12 residues in the CDR3. Germline lookup yields CDR1 ENHRY and CDR2 SYGVKD. CDR3 residues: CAAGTANEKLFF. The CDR3 DNA is TGTGCCGCCGGGACAGCTAATGAAAAACTGTTTTTT.